The next 3 T cell receptor beta chains were all read from a single sample in a study of cytomegalovirus exposure and HLA in healthy donors. Using immunoSEQ multiplex PCR, the repertoire was profiled, and TCRdb retains in-frame clones only, with some absent. The sample has some 110,000 clones; around 86% are singletons. Sequencing used PBMCs. The source is a man aged 18 to 35 in good health and CMV-seronegative.

The chain joins TRBV19 to TRBJ1-6; D is ambiguous. Looked up from germline, CDR1 is LNHDA and CDR2 is SQIVND (reference sequence). V lost 3 bases and J lost 9, with 6 bases in between. The CDR3 consists of 12 residues. The CDR3 DNA follows: TGTGCCAGTAGTATCCGGGGTTCACCCCTCCACTTT. It translates to CASSIRGSPLHF.

This clone appeared a few times. The J gene is TRBJ2-7, the V gene TRBV2, with D hard to call. This CDR3 has 13 amino acids. CDR1 and CDR2 (germline): SNHLY, FYNNEI. V was trimmed by 7 bases and J by 1 base, leaving 11 bases between them. CDR3 residues: CASTVGRSYEQYF. DNA for the CDR3: TGTGCCAGCACCGTGGGCAGATCCTACGAGCAGTACTTC.

This chain links TRBV13 with TRBJ2-1, with D possibly TRBD2 on 5 matching bases. The CDR3 has 13 amino acids. V was clipped by 4 bases and J by 9 bases, with 13 bases between them. Per germline, CDR1 PRHDT and CDR2 FYEKMQ (reference sequence). Here the CDR3 DNA reads TGTGCCAGCAGCTCCGGGAAGGGCTTTGAGCAGTTCTTC. Translating it yields CASSSGKGFEQFF.